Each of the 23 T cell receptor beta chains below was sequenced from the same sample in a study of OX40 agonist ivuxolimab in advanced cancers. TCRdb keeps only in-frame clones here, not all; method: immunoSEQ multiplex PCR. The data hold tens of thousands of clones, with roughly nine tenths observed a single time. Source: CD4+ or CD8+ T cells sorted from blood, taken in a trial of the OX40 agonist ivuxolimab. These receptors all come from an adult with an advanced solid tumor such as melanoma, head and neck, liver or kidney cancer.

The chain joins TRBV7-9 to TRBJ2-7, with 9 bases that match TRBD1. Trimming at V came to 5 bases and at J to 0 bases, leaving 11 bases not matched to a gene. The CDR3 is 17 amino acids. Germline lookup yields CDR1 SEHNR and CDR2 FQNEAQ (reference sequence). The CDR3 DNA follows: TGTGCCAGCAGCACGGACAGGGGCGCCTTGGGCTCCTACGAGCAGTACTTC. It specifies CASSTDRGALGSYEQYF.

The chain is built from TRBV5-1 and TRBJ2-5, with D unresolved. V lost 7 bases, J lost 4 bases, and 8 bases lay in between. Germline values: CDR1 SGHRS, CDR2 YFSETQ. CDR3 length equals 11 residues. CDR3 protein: CASQRGETQYF. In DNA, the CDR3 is TGCGCCAGCCAGAGAGGAGAGACCCAGTACTTC.

CDR3 protein: CSVEKTGRYGYTF. CDR3 in DNA: TGCAGCGTTGAAAAGACAGGCCGCTATGGCTACACCTTC. V usage is TRBV29-1 and J usage is TRBJ1-2; possible D gene TRBD1, 6 bases. The CDR3 loop spans 13 amino acids. CDR1 SQVTM and CDR2 ANQGSEA come from the germline V gene. V was shortened by 2 bases and J by 4 bases, with 11 bases between the two germline ends.

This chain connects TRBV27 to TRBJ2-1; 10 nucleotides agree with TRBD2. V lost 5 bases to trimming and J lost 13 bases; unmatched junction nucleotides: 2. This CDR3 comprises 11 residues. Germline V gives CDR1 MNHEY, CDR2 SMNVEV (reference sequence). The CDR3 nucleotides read TGTGCCAGCAGTACTAGCGGGGAACAGTTCTTC. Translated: CASSTSGEQFF.

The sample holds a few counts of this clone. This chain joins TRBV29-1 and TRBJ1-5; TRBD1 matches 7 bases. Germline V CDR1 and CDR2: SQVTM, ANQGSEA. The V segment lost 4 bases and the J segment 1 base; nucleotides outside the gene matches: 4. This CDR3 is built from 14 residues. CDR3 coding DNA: TGCAGCGTTGGAGGACAGGCCAGCAATCAGCCCCAGCATTTT. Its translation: CSVGGQASNQPQHF.

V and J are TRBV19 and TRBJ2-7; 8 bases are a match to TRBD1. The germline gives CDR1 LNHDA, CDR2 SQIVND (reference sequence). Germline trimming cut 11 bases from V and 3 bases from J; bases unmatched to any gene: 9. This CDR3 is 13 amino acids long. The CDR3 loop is CAGADRGVYEQYF. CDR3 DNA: TGTGCCGGGGCTGACAGGGGTGTCTACGAGCAGTACTTC.

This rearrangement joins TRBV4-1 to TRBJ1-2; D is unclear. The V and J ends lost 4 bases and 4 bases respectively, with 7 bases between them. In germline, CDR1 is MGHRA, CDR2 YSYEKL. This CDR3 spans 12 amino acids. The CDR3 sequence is CASSLVGYGYTF. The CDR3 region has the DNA TGCGCCAGCAGCCTCGTGGGCTATGGCTACACCTTC.

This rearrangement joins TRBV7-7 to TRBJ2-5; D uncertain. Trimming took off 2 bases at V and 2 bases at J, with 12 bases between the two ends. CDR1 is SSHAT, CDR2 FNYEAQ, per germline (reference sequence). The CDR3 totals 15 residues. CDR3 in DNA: TGTGCCAGCAGCTTATTTGGGAACCTTCAAGAGACCCAGTACTTC. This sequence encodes CASSLFGNLQETQYF.

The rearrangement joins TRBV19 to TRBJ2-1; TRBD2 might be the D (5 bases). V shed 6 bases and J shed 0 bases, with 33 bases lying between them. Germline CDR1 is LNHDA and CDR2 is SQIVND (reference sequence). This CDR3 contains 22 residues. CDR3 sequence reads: CASSPMVEAGLLPLSSYNEQFF. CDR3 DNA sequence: TGTGCCAGTAGCCCGATGGTTGAGGCTGGACTTCTTCCTCTTAGCTCCTACAATGAGCAGTTCTTC.

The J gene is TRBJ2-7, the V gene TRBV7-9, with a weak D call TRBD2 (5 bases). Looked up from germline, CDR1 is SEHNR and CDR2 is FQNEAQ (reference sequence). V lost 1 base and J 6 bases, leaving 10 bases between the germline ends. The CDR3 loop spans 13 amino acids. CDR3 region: CASSLVGEGEQYF. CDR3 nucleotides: TGTGCCAGCAGCTTAGTGGGAGAGGGCGAGCAGTACTTC.

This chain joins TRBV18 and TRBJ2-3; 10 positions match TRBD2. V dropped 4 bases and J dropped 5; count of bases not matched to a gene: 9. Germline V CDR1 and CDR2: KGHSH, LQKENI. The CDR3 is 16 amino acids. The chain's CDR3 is CASSRSAGGTGDTQYF. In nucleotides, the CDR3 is TGTGCCAGCTCACGATCAGCGGGGGGGACGGGAGATACGCAGTATTTT. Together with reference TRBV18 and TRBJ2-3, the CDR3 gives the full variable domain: NAGVMQNPRHLVRRRGQEARLRCSPMKGHSHVYWYRQLPEEGLKFMVYLQKENIIDESGMPKERFSAEFPKEGPSILRIQQVVRGDSAAYFCASSRSAGGTGDTQYFGPGTRLTVL.

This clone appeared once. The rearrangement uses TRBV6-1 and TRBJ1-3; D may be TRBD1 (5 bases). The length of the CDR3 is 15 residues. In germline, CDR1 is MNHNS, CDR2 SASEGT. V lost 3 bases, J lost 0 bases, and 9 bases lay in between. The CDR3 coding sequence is TGTGCCAGCAGTGAGAGGGACTTCTCTGGAAACACCATATATTTT. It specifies CASSERDFSGNTIYF.

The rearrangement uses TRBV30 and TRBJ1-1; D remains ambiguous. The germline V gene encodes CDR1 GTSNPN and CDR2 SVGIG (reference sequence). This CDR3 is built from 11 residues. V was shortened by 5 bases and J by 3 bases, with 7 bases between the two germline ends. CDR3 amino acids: CAWGRDTEAFF. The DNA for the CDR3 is TGTGCCTGGGGGCGGGACACTGAAGCTTTCTTT.

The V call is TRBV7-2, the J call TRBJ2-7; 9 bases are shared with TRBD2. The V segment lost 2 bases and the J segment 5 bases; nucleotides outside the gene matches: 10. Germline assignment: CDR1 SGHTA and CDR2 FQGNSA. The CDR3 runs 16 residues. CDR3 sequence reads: CASSLKRASGVNEQYF. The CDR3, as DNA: TGTGCCAGCAGCTTAAAGAGGGCTAGCGGGGTCAACGAGCAGTACTTC. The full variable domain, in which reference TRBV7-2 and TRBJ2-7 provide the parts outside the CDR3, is GAGVSQSPSNKVTEKGKDVELRCDPISGHTALYWYRQSLGQGLEFLIYFQGNSAPDKSGLPSDRFSAERTGGSVSTLTIQRTQQEDSAVYLCASSLKRASGVNEQYFGPGTRLTVT.

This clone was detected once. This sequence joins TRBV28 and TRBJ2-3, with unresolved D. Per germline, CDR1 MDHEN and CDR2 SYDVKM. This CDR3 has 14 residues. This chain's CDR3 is CVTQQSSGTDTQYF. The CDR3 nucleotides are TGTGTAACCCAACAATCTAGTGGGACAGATACGCAGTATTTT.

For the CDR3, the DNA is TGTGCCAGCAGTTTTCTGGGGGCGAACGGCGGGGGCTCCTACAATGAGCAGTTCTTC. Translating it yields CASSFLGANGGGSYNEQFF. The chain couples TRBV28 to TRBJ2-1; possible D gene TRBD2, 7 bases. The CDR3 is made up of 19 amino acids. The germline gives CDR1 MDHEN, CDR2 SYDVKM. V dropped 3 bases and J dropped 0 bases, with 21 bases sitting between them.

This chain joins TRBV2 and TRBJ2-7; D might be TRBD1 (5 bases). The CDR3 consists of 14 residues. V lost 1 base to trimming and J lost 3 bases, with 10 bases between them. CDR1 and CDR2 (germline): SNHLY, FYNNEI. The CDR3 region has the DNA TGTGCCAGCAGTGAAGGGCAGGGAAACTACGAGCAGTACTTC. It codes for CASSEGQGNYEQYF.

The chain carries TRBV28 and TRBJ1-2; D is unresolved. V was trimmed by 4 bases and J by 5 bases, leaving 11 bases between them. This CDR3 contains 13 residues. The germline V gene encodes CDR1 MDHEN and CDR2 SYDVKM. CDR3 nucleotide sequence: TGTGCCAGCAGTTGGGGAGGGCTATATGGCTACACCTTC. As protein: CASSWGGLYGYTF.

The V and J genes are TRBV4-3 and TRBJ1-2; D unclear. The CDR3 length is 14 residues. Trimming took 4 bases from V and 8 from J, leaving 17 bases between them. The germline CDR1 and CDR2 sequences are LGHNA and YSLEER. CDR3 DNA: TGCGCCAGCAGCCCGAGCGGGGTGGAGAGGGGCTACACCTTC. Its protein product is CASSPSGVERGYTF.

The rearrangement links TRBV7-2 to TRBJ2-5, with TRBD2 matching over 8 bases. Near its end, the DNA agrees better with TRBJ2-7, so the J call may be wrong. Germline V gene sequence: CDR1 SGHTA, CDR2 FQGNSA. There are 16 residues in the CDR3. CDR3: CASSLGPRTSGYEQYF. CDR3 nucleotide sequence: TGTGCCAGCAGCTTAGGTCCGCGTACTAGCGGTTACGAGCAGTACTTC.

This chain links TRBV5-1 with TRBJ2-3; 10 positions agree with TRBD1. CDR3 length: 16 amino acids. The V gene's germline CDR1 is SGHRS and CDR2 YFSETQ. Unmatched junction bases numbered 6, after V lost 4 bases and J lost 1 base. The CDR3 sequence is CASSPLTGGRTDTQYF. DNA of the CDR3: TGCGCCAGCAGCCCTCTGACAGGGGGCCGCACAGATACGCAGTATTTT. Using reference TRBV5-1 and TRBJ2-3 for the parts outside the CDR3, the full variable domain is KAGVTQTPRYLIKTRGQQVTLSCSPISGHRSVSWYQQTPGQGLQFLFEYFSETQRNKGNFPGRFSGRQFSNSRSEMNVSTLELGDSALYLCASSPLTGGRTDTQYFGPGTRLTVL.

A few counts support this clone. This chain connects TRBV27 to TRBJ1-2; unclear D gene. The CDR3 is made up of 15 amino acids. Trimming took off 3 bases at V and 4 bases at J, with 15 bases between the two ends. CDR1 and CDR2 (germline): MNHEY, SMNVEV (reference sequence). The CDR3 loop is CASSFKEGSGYGYTF. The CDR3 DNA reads TGTGCCAGCAGTTTTAAGGAGGGAAGCGGCTATGGCTACACCTTC.

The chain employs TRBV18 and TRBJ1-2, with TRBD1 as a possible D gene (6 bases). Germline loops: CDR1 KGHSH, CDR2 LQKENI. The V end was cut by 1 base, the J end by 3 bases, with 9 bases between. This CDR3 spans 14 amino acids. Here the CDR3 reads CASSPQGGDYGYTF. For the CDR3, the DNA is TGTGCCAGCTCACCACAGGGGGGGGACTATGGCTACACCTTC.